The present TCR beta chain was sequenced within a study of blood T cell repertoires in COVID-19. Study-wide background: Both acute and convalescent COVID-19 samples were obtained from the United States, Italy and Spain. T cells, B-cell-depleted T cells, or PBMCs provided the cDNA or gDNA that served as material.

This clone was detected only a few times. The V end lost 7 bases, the J end lost 4 bases, and 13 bases lay between the germline ends. Germline CDR1 is SNHLY and CDR2 is FYNNEI. The CDR3 has 14 amino acids. Original processing notes: Amplified reference gene primers provided the basis for estimating nucleated cell counts. Only in-frame clones appear in the TCRdb table, and some are missing; sequencing was by immunoSEQ multiplex PCR. V and J calls and clone size come straight from that table; D and trimming were deduced from the DNA. This table holds roughly 130,000 clones, roughly 80% found once. The rearrangement joins TRBV2 to TRBJ1-4; D remains unclear. Sequencing was done on a sample of peripheral blood. The receptor was derived from a woman aged 45 to 65 with acute or convalescent COVID-19. CDR3 loop: CASTYRSNNEKLFF. The CDR3 region has the DNA TGTGCCAGCACATATAGATCCAATAATGAAAAACTGTTTTTT.